The sample holds a few counts of the clone carrying this TCR beta chain. The antigen is undetermined. Germline V CDR1 and CDR2: SGHDN, FVKESK. The ends were cut back, 4 bases at V and 3 bases at J, with 14 bases in the middle. This CDR3 has 15 residues. What was sequenced were expressed TCRB transcripts, since all of the isolated RNA had been reverse transcribed. Repertoires were generated with immunoSEQ multiplex PCR, while TCRdb's copy carries only in-frame clones and drops some. Among about 650,000 clones listed, around 12% were seen once. The source of the sample is a study of beta chain features in type 1 diabetes. For the study at large: Examination covered under 120 million sorted cells spanning all samples. Points from the study as a whole: Shorter TCRB CDR3s, moderately but significantly so, were found in Type 1 diabetes patients in all four CD4+ subsets.

The sequenced sample consisted of naive CD4+ T cells from blood. The TCR comes from a man under 40 with type 1 diabetes. The rearrangement links TRBV14 to TRBJ2-3, with D tentatively TRBD1 (6 bases). CDR3 nucleotide sequence: TGTGCCAGCAGCCGAACAGGGATTCGGACAGATACGCAGTATTTT. Translated, it gives CASSRTGIRTDTQYF. The entire variable domain, with the rest obtained from reference TRBV14 and TRBJ2-3, is as follows: EAGVTQFPSHSVIEKGQTVTLRCDPISGHDNLYWYRRVMGKEIKFLLHFVKESKQDESGMPNNRFLAERTGGTYSTLKVQPAELEDSGVYFCASSRTGIRTDTQYFGPGTRLTVL.